This T cell receptor (beta chain) emerged from a study of T cell responses to AZD1222 COVID-19 vaccine. The data were produced by immunoSEQ multiplex PCR, yet TCRdb's version contains in-frame clones alone and is incomplete. The repertoire holds 130,000 to 150,000 clones, with about nine tenths as singletons. Regarding the study as a whole: In a largely white British group with more females than males, clonal diversity was possibly underestimated. Spike-wide vaccine-associated CD4 TCRs dominated at 160-218 and 743-854. Repertoires were obtained only post-peak T cell response. Spike-specific TCR breadth rose after two AZD1222 doses, and depth rose as well.

The sample holds one count of this clone. The target antigen is unknown. This specimen was peripheral blood, taken on day 0 of AZD1222 vaccination. This receptor was obtained from an adult in good health.

In DNA, the CDR3 is TGTGCCAGCAGCGGAGGGACAGGGCGCACCGGGGAGCTGTTTTTT. It translates to CASSGGTGRTGELFF. The V gene is TRBV11-3, the J gene TRBJ2-2; 9 bases fit TRBD1. The CDR3 is 15 amino acids. Germline assignment: CDR1 SGHNT and CDR2 YENEEA. Germline trimming cut 5 bases from V and 4 bases from J; bases unmatched to any gene: 5.